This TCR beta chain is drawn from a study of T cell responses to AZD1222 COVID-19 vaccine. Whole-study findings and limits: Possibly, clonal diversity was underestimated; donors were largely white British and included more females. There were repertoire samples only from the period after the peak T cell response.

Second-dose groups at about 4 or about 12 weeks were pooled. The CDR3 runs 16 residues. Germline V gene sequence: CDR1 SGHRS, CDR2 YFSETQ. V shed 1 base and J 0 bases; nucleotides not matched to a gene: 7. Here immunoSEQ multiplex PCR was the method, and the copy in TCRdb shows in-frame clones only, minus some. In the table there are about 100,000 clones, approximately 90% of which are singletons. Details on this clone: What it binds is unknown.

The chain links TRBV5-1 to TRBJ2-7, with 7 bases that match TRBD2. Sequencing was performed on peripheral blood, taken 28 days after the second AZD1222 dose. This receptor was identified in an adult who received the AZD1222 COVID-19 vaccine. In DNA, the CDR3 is TGCGCCAGCAGCTTGCGGAGCGGGGCGAGCTCCTACGAGCAGTACTTC. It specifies CASSLRSGASSYEQYF.